Below, 24 T cell receptor beta chains from the same sample are listed, as sequenced in a study of CD8 T cells in ankylosing spondylitis. Broader study findings: Ankylosing spondylitis blood appeared to carry a characteristic TCR beta motif of several highly homologous variants.

TCRdb processed the 5' RACE reads anew with MiXCR; each CDR3 protein has one entry. The data contain about 220,000 distinct CDR3 sequences, approximately 20% of them singletons. These receptors lack a known antigen. Input material: blood, either unsorted or a sorted T cell fraction (not recorded which). Every receptor here comes from a male donor with ankylosing spondylitis.

This clonotype was recorded at least ten times. In DNA form, the CDR3 reads TGCGCCAGCAGCCAGGGGCGGGGCGTTGTCTACGAGCAGTACTTC. Translated, it gives CASSQGRGVVYEQYF. The rearrangement joins TRBV4-3 to TRBJ2-7; possibly TRBD2 for D (6 bases). The CDR3 spans 15 residues. Trimming took off 3 bases at V and 3 bases at J, with 15 bases between the two ends. Germline V gives CDR1 LGHNA, CDR2 YSLEER.

The chain is built from TRBV11-2 and TRBJ2-2; 8 bases are a match to TRBD2. In germline, CDR1 is SGHAT, CDR2 FQNNGV. V dropped 1 base and J dropped 1; count of bases not matched to a gene: 8. There are 18 residues in the CDR3. The CDR3 region has the DNA TGTGCCAGCAGCTTAGTGGAATGGCGGGGGGAGAACACCGGGGAGCTGTTTTTT. It codes for CASSLVEWRGENTGELFF.

For the CDR3, the DNA is TGTGCCAGTTCCCAGACAGGATGGGGGGAGACCCAGTACTTC. It specifies CASSQTGWGETQYF. The V gene is TRBV19, the J gene TRBJ2-5, with D possibly TRBD1 on 6 matching bases. The V gene's germline CDR1 is LNHDA and CDR2 SQIVND (reference sequence). The CDR3 has 14 amino acids. Trimming removed 8 bases from V and 5 bases from J, with 18 bases in between.

The rearrangement joins TRBV28 to TRBJ1-5; 7 bases match TRBD1. The length of the CDR3 is 14 residues. Germline CDR1 and CDR2: MDHEN and SYDVKM. V shed 6 bases and J 4 bases; nucleotides not matched to a gene: 6. This chain's CDR3 is CASSFTGANQPQHF. Written as DNA, the CDR3 is TGTGCCAGCAGCTTTACAGGGGCGAATCAGCCCCAGCATTTT.

J is TRBJ2-7 and V is TRBV7-9; D gene unclear. The CDR3 runs to 14 residues. The V and J ends lost 7 bases and 7 bases respectively, with 20 bases between them. Germline CDR1 reads SEHNR; CDR2 reads FQNEAQ (reference sequence). CDR3 residues: CASTPTTNLGEQYF. CDR3 bases: TGTGCCAGCACCCCGACAACCAACCTGGGGGAGCAGTACTTC.

This clonotype was detected only a few times. The chain is built from TRBV11-2 and TRBJ2-1; TRBD2 matches 10 bases. J was trimmed by 3 bases and V by 3 bases; bases with no gene match: 5. Germline CDR1 reads SGHAT; CDR2 reads FQNNGV. This CDR3 is built from 16 residues. CDR3 DNA sequence: TGTGCCAGCAGCTTTTGGGAGCGGGGGGGCTACAATGAGCAGTTCTTC. Protein: CASSFWERGGYNEQFF.

This chain links TRBV5-4 with TRBJ2-1, with 7 bases fitting TRBD2. The CDR3 is 15 residues long. The trim removed 4 bases at V and 2 bases at J, leaving 6 bases unmatched. Germline V gives CDR1 SGHNT, CDR2 YYREEE (reference sequence). This CDR3 is CASSHLAATYNEQFF. For the CDR3, the DNA is TGTGCCAGCAGCCACCTAGCGGCCACCTACAATGAGCAGTTCTTC.

In this sample, this clonotype turned up a few times. The chain carries TRBV15 and TRBJ1-1; 10 bases fit TRBD1. Germline V gives CDR1 LNHNV, CDR2 YYDKDF (reference sequence). The CDR3 runs to 15 residues. V shed 3 bases, J shed 5 bases, and the junction held 6 bases outside the gene matches. CDR3 coding DNA: TGTGCCACCAGCAGGCCAGTGGGACAGGGGACTGAAGCTTTCTTT. Amino acid sequence: CATSRPVGQGTEAFF.

The chain employs TRBV12-3 or TRBV12-4 and TRBJ2-3; D gene unclear. The CDR3 contains 14 residues. V dropped 6 bases and J dropped 1 base, with 11 bases sitting between them. For the CDR3, the DNA is TGTGCCAGCAGCTCCCTAGTAGGCACAGATACGCAGTATTTT. Translation: CASSSLVGTDTQYF.

J is TRBJ1-1 and V is TRBV12-3 or TRBV12-4; no definite D call. V shed 2 bases and J shed 6 bases, with 10 bases lying between them. The CDR3 consists of 13 residues. Here the CDR3 DNA reads TGTGCCAGCAGTTTAATGGGTATCGCTGAAGCTTTCTTT. Its protein product is CASSLMGIAEAFF.

This clonotype occurred a few times. The chain has TRBV7-9 and TRBJ2-7, with 9 bases that match TRBD1. V lost 5 bases to trimming and J lost 1 base; unmatched junction nucleotides: 9. Germline CDR1 SEHNR, CDR2 FQNEAQ (reference sequence). The CDR3 extends over 16 amino acids. CDR3 nucleotides: TGTGCCAGCAGCGGGATTAGACAGGGGGTTTCCTACGAGCAGTACTTC. Protein sequence: CASSGIRQGVSYEQYF. The entire variable domain, with the rest obtained from reference TRBV7-9 and TRBJ2-7, is as follows: DTGVSQNPRHKITKRGQNVTFRCDPISEHNRLYWYRQTLGQGPEFLTYFQNEAQLEKSRLLSDRFSAERPKGSFSTLEIQRTEQGDSAMYLCASSGIRQGVSYEQYFGPGTRLTVT.

This clonotype was picked up a small number of times. The chain is built from TRBV19 and TRBJ1-1; 8 bases are a match to TRBD1. After removal of 3 bases from V and 7 bases from J, the junction contained 4 bases not matched to a gene. Germline CDR1 is LNHDA and CDR2 is SQIVND (reference sequence). The length of the CDR3 is 13 residues. CDR3 sequence: CASSMWGQDEAFF. DNA for the CDR3: TGTGCCAGTAGTATGTGGGGACAGGATGAAGCTTTCTTT.

The J gene is TRBJ2-7, the V gene TRBV7-9, with D perhaps matching TRBD1 (5 bases). Germline V gene sequence: CDR1 SEHNR, CDR2 FQNEAQ (reference sequence). The CDR3 length is 15 residues. The V gene lost 6 bases and the J gene lost 2 bases, with 17 bases spanning the gap. As DNA, the CDR3 is TGTGCCAGCAGTTCGGACGCTACAGGAACCTACGAGCAGTACTTC. This gives the protein CASSSDATGTYEQYF. The variable domain in full, with the rest retrieved from reference TRBV7-9 and TRBJ2-7, is DTGVSQNPRHKITKRGQNVTFRCDPISEHNRLYWYRQTLGQGPEFLTYFQNEAQLEKSRLLSDRFSAERPKGSFSTLEIQRTEQGDSAMYLCASSSDATGTYEQYFGPGTRLTVT.

The V gene is TRBV6-1, the J gene TRBJ2-1, with 11 bases matching TRBD2. Germline lookup yields CDR1 MNHNS and CDR2 SASEGT. The CDR3 covers 15 residues. V was clipped by 2 bases and J by 8 bases; unmatched bases: 5. The CDR3 coding sequence is TGTGCCAGCAGTGAATTTAGCGGGGGGGCCTATGAGCAGTTCTTC. Its translation is CASSEFSGGAYEQFF.

Only a few counts were recorded for this clonotype. This chain uses TRBV4-1 with TRBJ1-2, with D maybe TRBD1 (5 bases). CDR3 length: 15 residues. In germline, CDR1 is MGHRA, CDR2 YSYEKL. The germline V and J ends were trimmed by 0 bases and 4 bases, with 12 bases remaining between them. The CDR3 is CASSQDGQGVYGYTF. DNA for the CDR3: TGCGCCAGCAGCCAAGATGGGCAGGGAGTCTATGGCTACACCTTC.

This sequence joins TRBV29-1 and TRBJ2-2; D tentatively fits TRBD1 or TRBD2 (5 bases each). Germline CDR1 reads SQVTM; CDR2 reads ANQGSEA. Between the trimmed V and J ends, which lost 5 bases and 6 bases, there was a span of 22 bases. The CDR3 consists of 16 residues. The CDR3 sequence: CSVLLFRQSGAGELFF. CDR3 nucleotide sequence: TGCAGCGTTTTACTATTTAGACAGTCCGGGGCCGGGGAGCTGTTTTTT.

Only a few counts were recorded for this clonotype. The chain couples TRBV4-1 to TRBJ1-4, with D maybe TRBD1 (6 bases). V gave up 0 bases and J gave up 9 bases, with 14 bases separating them. The CDR3 spans 15 residues. Germline V CDR1 and CDR2: MGHRA, YSYEKL. CDR3 region: CASSQDPGQSKKLFF. The CDR3 DNA is TGCGCCAGCAGCCAAGATCCGGGACAATCGAAAAAACTGTTTTTT.

This clonotype was counted ten times or more. The rearrangement links TRBV5-1 to TRBJ1-5; D is possibly TRBD1 (5 bases). Trimming removed 0 bases at V and 2 bases at J, with 6 bases between. There are 14 residues in the CDR3. The germline gives CDR1 SGHRS, CDR2 YFSETQ. The CDR3 is CASSLEGGNQPQHF. The CDR3, as DNA: TGCGCCAGCAGCTTGGAAGGGGGCAATCAGCCCCAGCATTTT.

This rearrangement joins TRBV7-7 to TRBJ2-5; no clear D gene. The V gene lost 5 bases and the J gene lost 5 bases, with 15 bases spanning the gap. Germline V gene lookup returns CDR1 SSHAT and CDR2 FNYEAQ (reference sequence). CDR3 length equals 14 residues. The DNA for the CDR3 is TGTGCCAGCAGCGCCGATCCTATCTTGGAGACCCAGTACTTC. Translated, it gives CASSADPILETQYF.

The rearrangement joins TRBV6-1 to TRBJ2-1; weak D call: TRBD2 (5 bases). CDR1 is MNHNS and CDR2 is SASEGT in the germline V gene. With 6 bases removed from V and 3 bases from J, the gap between germline ends came to 15 bases. This CDR3 comprises 15 residues. The CDR3 spells CASSLTSGNYNEQFF. The CDR3 DNA follows: TGTGCCAGCAGCTTGACGAGCGGTAACTACAATGAGCAGTTCTTC.

This clonotype came up a few times. The gene calls are TRBV6-2 or TRBV6-3 and TRBJ2-2; D is uncertain. V was clipped by 2 bases and J by 5 bases, with 9 bases between them. Germline V gene lookup returns CDR1 MNHEY and CDR2 SVGEGT. The CDR3 has 14 residues. The CDR3 DNA reads TGTGCCAGCAGTTACCTGAAGGTGACCGGGGAGCTGTTTTTT. This encodes CASSYLKVTGELFF.

The chain joins TRBV4-2 to TRBJ2-1; 12 bases agree with TRBD2. Trimming took 5 bases from V and 7 from J; bases not matched to a gene: 6. The CDR3 has 15 residues. Germline values: CDR1 LGHNA, CDR2 YNFKEQ. The CDR3 nucleotides read TGTGCCAGCAGCTTTGGACTAGCGGGAAGGAATGAGCAGTTCTTC. Its translation is CASSFGLAGRNEQFF.

This clonotype was counted a few times. The chain joins TRBV25-1 to TRBJ2-5; 10 positions match TRBD2. CDR3 length: 18 residues. The J segment lost 4 bases and the V segment lost 5 bases, leaving 16 bases of the junction unmatched. Germline-derived CDR1 and CDR2 are MGHDK and SYGVNS. The CDR3 here is CASSPVLESGGAGETQYF. CDR3 coding DNA: TGTGCCAGCAGTCCGGTACTAGAGAGCGGGGGGGCGGGAGAGACCCAGTACTTC.

The chain combines TRBV6-1 with TRBJ2-7; 11 nucleotides match TRBD2. The V and J ends lost 5 bases and 2 bases, in that order; junction bases with no gene match: 11. Germline assignment: CDR1 MNHNS and CDR2 SASEGT. This CDR3 is built from 17 residues. The CDR3 DNA reads TGTGCCAGCAGTCCCCTAGCGGGAGGCCCTCAAACCTACGAGCAGTACTTC. The encoded protein is CASSPLAGGPQTYEQYF.